This TCR beta chain emerged from a study of T cells in Graves' hyperthyroidism and ophthalmopathy. Regions amplified from RNA transcripts were the TCR beta CDR3 regions. HTBI primers drove first-round RT-PCR of the TCR CDR3. In TCRdb, the multiplex PCR reads were re-called with MiXCR into one record per CDR3 protein. Of roughly 240,000 distinct CDR3 sequences in the sample, 16% are singletons; the top ten hold around 26%. Study-wide findings and caveats: The model foresaw ophthalmopathy a median roughly 6.3 months prior to onset.

This clonotype was seen at least ten times. What it recognizes is unknown. With 5 bases clipped from V and 4 bases from J, the junction kept 11 bases outside the gene matches. The CDR3 is made up of 15 amino acids. Germline assignment: CDR1 DFQATT and CDR2 SNEGSKA (reference sequence). The TCR sequence derives from a young woman with Graves' ophthalmopathy. The source material was blood. The rearrangement uses TRBV20-1 and TRBJ2-3, with TRBD2 identical over 8 bases. The CDR3, as DNA: TGCAGTGCTTCCGGGACTAGAGCGAGCGCAGATACGCAGTATTTT. Translation: CSASGTRASADTQYF.